One and the same sample provided the 23 T cell receptor beta chains below, sequenced in a study of blood T cell repertoires in COVID-19. Profiled with immunoSEQ multiplex PCR; TCRdb holds only in-frame clones, not every one. The data hold about 28,000 clones, with more than 70% observed a single time. Material: peripheral blood. These receptors all come from a boy between 2 and 15 years old with active or convalescent COVID-19.

The chain couples TRBV3-1 (or the pseudogene TRBV3-2) to TRBJ1-2; D unclear. The germline gives CDR1 LGHDT, CDR2 YNNKEL (reference sequence). V lost 0 bases and J 9 bases, leaving 8 bases between the germline ends. The length of the CDR3 is 12 residues. The CDR3 DNA reads TGTGCCAGCAGCCAAGAGAGGGAACGCTACACCTTC. Its translation: CASSQERERYTF.

The chain is built from TRBV18 and TRBJ1-2; D is possibly TRBD1 (5 bases). Germline CDR1 is KGHSH and CDR2 is LQKENI. Trimming removed 4 bases at V and 4 bases at J, with 10 bases between. The CDR3 is 13 residues long. The CDR3 DNA reads as TGTGCCAGCTCACTACAGGTTTCCTATGGCTACACCTTC. Encoded protein: CASSLQVSYGYTF.

The chain links TRBV27 to TRBJ2-5; 10 nucleotides agree with TRBD2. J lost 5 bases, V lost 5 bases, and 5 bases had no gene match. The length of the CDR3 is 14 residues. The germline V gene encodes CDR1 MNHEY and CDR2 SMNVEV (reference sequence). CDR3 coding DNA: TGTGCCAGCAGTCTTTTTAGCGGGAGGGAGACCCAGTACTTC. It translates to CASSLFSGRETQYF.

The V and J genes are TRBV6-5 and TRBJ1-2; the D gene is possibly TRBD1 (6 bases). CDR3 length equals 14 residues. Germline V gene sequence: CDR1 MNHEY, CDR2 SVGAGI. Trimming stripped 7 bases from V and 0 bases from J, with 12 bases between. CDR3 amino acids: CASITDRTNYGYTF. CDR3 coding DNA: TGTGCCAGCATCACAGACAGGACTAACTATGGCTACACCTTC.

The chain combines TRBV24-1 with TRBJ2-5; 8 bases line up with TRBD2. Germline CDR1 KGHDR, CDR2 SFDVKD. This CDR3 has 16 residues. Losses at the gene ends were 2 bases for V and 4 bases for J; bases not matched to a gene: 8. CDR3 in amino acids: CATSDSSGSLGETQYF. CDR3 nucleotides: TGTGCCACCAGTGATTCCAGCGGGAGCTTGGGAGAGACCCAGTACTTC.

At least ten counts were recorded for this clone. J is TRBJ1-1 and V is TRBV6-5; D is perhaps TRBD1 (5 bases). This CDR3 is 12 amino acids long. The germline gives CDR1 MNHEY, CDR2 SVGAGI. V dropped 0 bases and J dropped 9 bases, with 8 bases sitting between them. This CDR3 reads CASSYSQGKAFF. The CDR3 DNA follows: TGTGCCAGCAGTTACTCGCAGGGTAAAGCTTTCTTT.

The CDR3 region is CASSLRTLGNTIYF. CDR3 nucleotide sequence: TGTGCCAGCAGTTTAAGGACATTAGGAAACACCATATATTTT. The gene calls are TRBV6-5 and TRBJ1-3, with D maybe TRBD1 (5 bases). Germline CDR1 and CDR2: MNHEY and SVGAGI. The CDR3 is 14 amino acids. The V gene lost 4 bases and the J gene lost 4 bases, with 11 bases spanning the gap.

This chain joins TRBV5-6 and TRBJ2-7, with D unclear. The CDR3 runs 13 residues. Trimming left V 1 base short and J 5 bases short, with 10 bases between. CDR1 and CDR2 from the germline V gene are SGHDT and YYEEEE. As DNA, the CDR3 is TGTGCCAGCAGCTTGTTACTACCTCACGAGCAGTACTTC. Protein: CASSLLLPHEQYF. The entire variable domain, with the rest obtained from reference TRBV5-6 and TRBJ2-7, is as follows: DAGVTQSPTHLIKTRGQQVTLRCSPKSGHDTVSWYQQALGQGPQFIFQYYEEEERQRGNFPDRFSGHQFPNYSSELNVNALLLGDSALYLCASSLLLPHEQYFGPGTRLTVT.

V is TRBV24-1 and J is TRBJ2-2; D is possibly TRBD2 (5 bases). V lost 7 bases to trimming and J lost 0 bases, with 11 bases between them. Germline-derived CDR1 and CDR2 are KGHDR and SFDVKD. This CDR3 is built from 15 residues. CDR3 sequence: CATRDSLANTGELFF. The DNA for the CDR3 is TGTGCCACCAGGGACTCACTCGCGAACACCGGGGAGCTGTTTTTT.

This chain links TRBV2 with TRBJ1-5, with unresolved D. The germline gives CDR1 SNHLY, CDR2 FYNNEI. Trimming stripped 7 bases from V and 4 bases from J, with 14 bases between. This CDR3 spans 14 amino acids. The CDR3 coding sequence is TGTGCCAGCACCGTGTACAGAGAAAATCAGCCCCAGCATTTT. This codes for CASTVYRENQPQHF.

The count of this clone is one. The chain carries TRBV12-3 or TRBV12-4 and TRBJ1-5, with 7 positions matching TRBD1. CDR3 size: 11 residues. V gave up 5 bases and J gave up 9 bases; unmatched junction bases: 1. As DNA, the CDR3 is TGTGCCAGCAGTCCAGGGGGGCCCCAGCATTTT. Translating gives CASSPGGPQHF.

This clone was observed a handful of times. The rearrangement links TRBV11-2 to TRBJ2-7; D may be TRBD2 (6 bases). CDR3 length: 14 residues. The germline V gene has CDR1 SGHAT and CDR2 FQNNGV. Trimming removed 6 bases from V and 2 bases from J, with 14 bases in between. The DNA for the CDR3 is TGTGCCAGCAGAGGAGGGGTCTATACCTACGAGCAGTACTTC. Translation gives CASRGGVYTYEQYF.

The rearrangement joins TRBV27 to TRBJ2-1; 9 positions match TRBD2. Germline V gene data show CDR1 as MNHEY and CDR2 as SMNVEV (reference sequence). V shed 3 bases and J 4 bases; nucleotides not matched to a gene: 4. The CDR3 length is 15 residues. The CDR3 reads CASSLGRGGYNEQFF. Here the CDR3 DNA reads TGTGCCAGCAGTTTGGGGCGGGGGGGTTACAATGAGCAGTTCTTC.

This clone turned up a few times. CDR3 region: CSASPGNQPQHF. The CDR3 nucleotides read TGCAGTGCTAGTCCAGGGAATCAGCCCCAGCATTTT. The chain uses TRBV20-1 and TRBJ1-5; D is possibly TRBD1 (5 bases). Per germline, CDR1 DFQATT and CDR2 SNEGSKA (reference sequence). The CDR3 consists of 12 residues. The V end lost 3 bases, the J end lost 4 bases, and 7 bases lay between the germline ends.

This clone was counted a few times. CDR3 DNA sequence: TGTGCCAGCAGCTTAGGTGGGGGGGGCCACTACGAGCAGTACTTC. This codes for CASSLGGGGHYEQYF. V gene TRBV11-2 combines with J gene TRBJ2-7; maybe TRBD2 (7 bases). The CDR3 has 15 residues. The germline CDR1 and CDR2 sequences are SGHAT and FQNNGV. V was pared by 1 base and J by 3 bases, with 13 bases between.

The chain carries TRBV28 and TRBJ2-3; 10 bases are a match to TRBD2. The germline gives CDR1 MDHEN, CDR2 SYDVKM. V shed 3 bases and J 2 bases; nucleotides not matched to a gene: 17. The CDR3 consists of 20 residues. CDR3 sequence reads: CASSFVEAYPTSGLTDTQYF. CDR3 sequence (DNA): TGTGCCAGCAGTTTCGTAGAGGCATATCCGACTAGCGGGCTCACAGATACGCAGTATTTT.

V gene TRBV7-2 combines with J gene TRBJ2-1; a possible D gene is TRBD2 (6 bases). Trimming stripped 1 base from V and 0 bases from J, with 7 bases between. The CDR3 length is 15 residues. Germline-derived CDR1 and CDR2 are SGHTA and FQGNSA. The CDR3: CASSLGGVSYNEQFF. CDR3 sequence (DNA): TGTGCCAGCAGCTTAGGGGGGGTCTCCTACAATGAGCAGTTCTTC.

The chain couples TRBV18 to TRBJ1-1; D call uncertain. Germline V lookup: CDR1 KGHSH, CDR2 LQKENI. This CDR3 has 14 residues. V was shortened by 3 bases and J by 1 base, with 9 bases between the two germline ends. CDR3 sequence: CASSPVSRNTEAFF. CDR3 DNA: TGTGCCAGCTCACCGGTGAGTAGGAACACTGAAGCTTTCTTT.

This chain links TRBV18 with TRBJ1-4, with 8 bases identical to TRBD1. The V gene's germline CDR1 is KGHSH and CDR2 LQKENI. The CDR3 has 15 amino acids. The V gene end was trimmed by 6 bases and the J gene end by 8 bases; junction bases not matched to a gene: 11. The CDR3 sequence is CASSPGQGGKEKLFF. The DNA for the CDR3 is TGTGCCAGCTCCCCCGGACAGGGCGGAAAAGAAAAACTGTTTTTT.

V usage is TRBV15 and J usage is TRBJ2-7; 8 bases align to TRBD2. Germline CDR1 and CDR2: LNHNV and YYDKDF (reference sequence). There are 17 residues in the CDR3. V lost 1 base and J lost 2; bases outside the gene matches: 10. CDR3: CATSRGYGGGKAYEQYV. The CDR3 DNA sequence: TGTGCCACCAGCAGAGGCTACGGGGGGGGGAAGGCCTACGAGCAGTACGTC.

The V and J genes are TRBV12-3 or TRBV12-4 and TRBJ2-5; the D gene is possibly TRBD2 (6 bases). V dropped 8 bases and J dropped 4 bases, with 8 bases sitting between them. The CDR3 contains 11 residues. Here the CDR3 reads CASLGGETQYF. CDR3 sequence (DNA): TGTGCCAGCCTGGGGGGAGAGACCCAGTACTTC.

The chain joins TRBV6-1 to TRBJ1-1; the match to TRBD1 covers 8 bases. V shed 3 bases and J 1 base; nucleotides not matched to a gene: 13. CDR3 length: 18 residues. The germline V gene has CDR1 MNHNS and CDR2 SASEGT. In nucleotides, the CDR3 is TGTGCCAGCAGTGACCTGACCTCCGACAGGGGACAGAACACTGAAGCTTTCTTT. This translates into CASSDLTSDRGQNTEAFF.

This clone was picked up a small number of times. The chain carries TRBV5-1 and TRBJ1-2; TRBD1 matches 9 bases. Germline V gene lookup returns CDR1 SGHRS and CDR2 YFSETQ. The CDR3 sequence is 14 residues long. V lost 4 bases and J lost 8; bases outside the gene matches: 9. The CDR3 here is CASSPLDRGGGYTF. CDR3 nucleotide sequence: TGCGCCAGCAGCCCCTTAGACAGGGGGGGAGGCTACACCTTC. Based on the CDR3 plus reference TRBV5-1 and TRBJ1-2, the full variable domain is KAGVTQTPRYLIKTRGQQVTLSCSPISGHRSVSWYQQTPGQGLQFLFEYFSETQRNKGNFPGRFSGRQFSNSRSEMNVSTLELGDSALYLCASSPLDRGGGYTFGSGTRLTVV.